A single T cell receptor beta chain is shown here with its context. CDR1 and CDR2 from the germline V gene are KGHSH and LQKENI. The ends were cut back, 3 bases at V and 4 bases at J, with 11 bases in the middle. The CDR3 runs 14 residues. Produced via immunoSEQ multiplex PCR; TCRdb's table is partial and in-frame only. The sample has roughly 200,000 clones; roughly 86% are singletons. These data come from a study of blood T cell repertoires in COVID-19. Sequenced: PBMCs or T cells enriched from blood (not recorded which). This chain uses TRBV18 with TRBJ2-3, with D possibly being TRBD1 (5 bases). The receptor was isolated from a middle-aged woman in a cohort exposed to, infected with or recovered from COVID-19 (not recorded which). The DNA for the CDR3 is TGTGCCAGCTCACCCCAAAGGGGTCCAGATACGCAGTATTTT. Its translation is CASSPQRGPDTQYF.